These 25 T cell receptor beta chains came from one sample sequenced in a study of regulatory T cells in long-lasting Graves disease. As for time point: newly diagnosed GD, antithyroid drugs for less than 3 months. TCR sequences were obtained from RNA taken from PBMCs. The TCR beta library used iRepertoire HTBI primers with Arm-PCR amplification of CDR3. TCRdb called the multiplex PCR reads again in MiXCR, with one record for every CDR3 protein. The sample includes 680,000 or so distinct CDR3 sequences, about 16% seen only once; the top ten take about 18%. This sample also belongs to another study, concerning T cells in Graves' hyperthyroidism and ophthalmopathy.

The sequencing used peripheral blood mononuclear cells (PBMCs), collected at new diagnosis, from a patient treated with antithyroid drugs. These TCRs come from a woman in her twenties or thirties with Graves disease.

The chain recombines TRBV7-9 with TRBJ2-7, with 14 bases identical to TRBD2. V was clipped by 5 bases and J by 5 bases; unmatched bases: 14. CDR1 is SEHNR and CDR2 is FQNEAQ in the germline V gene (reference sequence). The CDR3 spans 18 residues. The CDR3 reads CASSLPSTSGRAVDEQYF. CDR3 DNA sequence: TGTGCCAGCAGCCTTCCGTCGACTAGCGGGAGGGCCGTCGACGAGCAGTACTTC.

This clonotype was recorded many times. CDR3 coding DNA: TGTGCCAGCAGGAAACAGGGGGCCTCCTTTACTTCTGAAGCTTTCTTT. Translating it yields CASRKQGASFTSEAFF. The gene calls are TRBV2 and TRBJ1-1; 9 bases align to TRBD1. The CDR3 consists of 16 residues. Per the germline V gene, CDR1 is SNHLY and CDR2 is FYNNEI. V lost 6 bases to trimming and J lost 6 bases; unmatched junction nucleotides: 14.

At least ten counts were recorded for this clonotype. The V call is TRBV28, the J call TRBJ1-2, with 7 bases identical to TRBD1. V dropped 8 bases and J dropped 5; count of bases not matched to a gene: 11. CDR1 and CDR2 from the germline V gene are MDHEN and SYDVKM. The CDR3 loop spans 14 amino acids. The CDR3 loop is CASLDRAGRYGYTF. CDR3 bases: TGTGCCAGCTTAGACAGGGCCGGACGATATGGCTACACCTTC.

The chain recombines TRBV6-2 or TRBV6-3 with TRBJ2-4; D is possibly TRBD1 (5 bases). CDR1 MNHEY and CDR2 SVGEGT come from the germline V gene. With 5 bases removed from V and 11 bases from J, the gap between germline ends came to 10 bases. This CDR3 region has 11 residues. DNA for the CDR3: TGTGCCAGCAGTGAAGTACAGGTTCAGTACTTC. Translation gives CASSEVQVQYF.

This clonotype was detected only a few times. The V and J genes are TRBV12-5 and TRBJ2-3; maybe TRBD1 (5 bases). The CDR3 sequence is 16 residues long. Trimming cost V 2 bases and J 6 bases, with 18 bases left between them. Germline loops: CDR1 LGHNT, CDR2 FRNRAP. The CDR3 region is CASGLKAAGSGDTQYF. The CDR3 DNA sequence: TGTGCTAGTGGTTTGAAGGCTGCAGGGTCTGGGGATACGCAGTATTTT.

This clonotype was seen many times. The CDR3 protein is CASSLDNGPYGYTF. DNA of the CDR3: TGTGCCAGCAGCTTAGATAACGGGCCCTATGGCTACACCTTC. This sequence joins TRBV11-2 and TRBJ1-2; the D is unclear. The V gene's germline CDR1 is SGHAT and CDR2 FQNNGV. V shed 0 bases and J shed 4 bases, with 9 bases lying between them. This CDR3 has 14 residues. The full variable domain, its missing parts supplied by reference TRBV11-2 and TRBJ1-2, is EAGVAQSPRYKIIEKRQSVAFWCNPISGHATLYWYQQILGQGPKLLIQFQNNGVVDDSQLPKDRFSAERLKGVDSTLKIQPAKLEDSAVYLCASSLDNGPYGYTFGSGTRLTVV.

This clonotype has a count of ten or more. The genes are TRBV2 and TRBJ1-6; 10 bases agree with TRBD1. CDR1 and CDR2 (germline): SNHLY, FYNNEI. This CDR3 is 13 amino acids long. Trimming removed 8 bases from V and 10 bases from J; junction bases left unmatched: 5. CDR3 residues: CASQDRGGSPLHF. DNA of the CDR3: TGTGCCAGCCAGGACAGGGGGGGCTCACCCCTCCACTTT.

Comment on this clonotype: A junction boundary mismatches the germline segment, possibly from a read error. The chain joins TRBV6-2 or TRBV6-3 to TRBJ2-1; D gene ambiguous. This CDR3 has 12 amino acids. Germline CDR1 MNHEY, CDR2 SVGEGT. The CDR3 region is CASNYPMDEQFF. CDR3 nucleotides: TGTGCCAGCAATTACCCCATGGATGAGCAGTTCTTC.

The rearrangement uses TRBV20-1 and TRBJ1-2; D possibly corresponds to TRBD1 (6 bases). Germline lookup yields CDR1 DFQATT and CDR2 SNEGSKA (reference sequence). The CDR3 extends over 16 amino acids. V gave up 4 bases and J gave up 0 bases, with 18 bases separating them. Here the CDR3 reads CSAKGPGGGTNYGYTF. CDR3 DNA sequence: TGCAGTGCTAAGGGGCCGGGGGGGGGCACTAACTATGGCTACACCTTC.

Remarks on this clonotype: Possible read error: a much larger clone is one base away. V and J are TRBV7-9 and TRBJ2-7; TRBD2 agrees at 7 bases. The germline CDR1 and CDR2 sequences are SEHNR and FQNEAQ (reference sequence). Losses at the gene ends were 7 bases for V and 7 bases for J; bases not matched to a gene: 7. The length of the CDR3 is 12 residues. DNA of the CDR3: TGTGCCAGCATACCGGGGGGAGGTGAGCAGTACTTC. It is translated as CASIPGGGEQYF.

This clonotype was seen many times. This chain joins TRBV28 and TRBJ1-5; TRBD1 agrees at 7 bases. Trimming took 6 bases from V and 3 from J; bases not matched to a gene: 5. The length of the CDR3 is 14 residues. Germline V lookup: CDR1 MDHEN, CDR2 SYDVKM. CDR3 in amino acids: CASRGGTANQPQHF. The CDR3, as DNA: TGTGCCAGCAGAGGCGGGACAGCCAATCAGCCCCAGCATTTT.

The V gene is TRBV24-1, the J gene TRBJ2-1, with 7 bases that match TRBD2. J was trimmed by 5 bases and V by 11 bases; bases with no gene match: 17. The CDR3 is made up of 16 amino acids. Germline V gives CDR1 KGHDR, CDR2 SFDVKD. CDR3 sequence reads: CAIRKSGTGRNNEQFF. The CDR3 DNA reads TGTGCCATCAGAAAGAGCGGGACGGGACGGAACAATGAGCAGTTCTTC.

The chain combines TRBV20-1 with TRBJ2-1; 16 positions match TRBD2. CDR3 length: 18 residues. Germline V lookup: CDR1 DFQATT, CDR2 SNEGSKA (reference sequence). V shed 1 base, J shed 3 bases, and the junction held 6 bases outside the gene matches. The CDR3 loop is CSARVGLAGGPHYNEQFF. CDR3 in DNA: TGCAGTGCTAGAGTGGGACTAGCGGGAGGGCCGCACTACAATGAGCAGTTCTTC.

This clonotype was found a few times. The rearrangement links TRBV15 to TRBJ1-6; tentative D call: TRBD1 (5 bases). This CDR3 has 16 amino acids. In germline, CDR1 is LNHNV, CDR2 YYDKDF (reference sequence). Deletions cut 0 bases from V and 5 bases from J, with 11 bases between. The CDR3 sequence is CATSRDRTQNNSPLHF. CDR3 bases: TGTGCCACCAGCAGAGATAGGACACAGAATAATTCACCCCTCCACTTT.

This clonotype was detected only a few times. This chain connects TRBV4-2 to TRBJ1-4; the D gene is possibly TRBD1 (5 bases). The CDR3 has 17 residues. CDR1 and CDR2 (germline): LGHNA, YNFKEQ. Trimming stripped 1 base from V and 7 bases from J, with 19 bases between. CDR3: CASSQGGRIVGFEKLFF. The CDR3 nucleotides are TGTGCCAGCAGCCAAGGGGGCCGGATCGTTGGGTTTGAAAAACTGTTTTTT.

This clonotype was observed a few times. V is TRBV29-1 and J is TRBJ2-3; 11 nucleotides line up with TRBD2. This CDR3 is built from 15 residues. CDR1 SQVTM and CDR2 ANQGSEA come from the germline V gene. V shed 6 bases and J 2 bases; nucleotides not matched to a gene: 7. The DNA of the CDR3 is TGCAGCGTCCGATTGACTAGCGGGACCACAGATACGCAGTATTTT. Encoded protein: CSVRLTSGTTDTQYF.

J is TRBJ2-3 and V is TRBV6-2 or TRBV6-3, with unresolved D. Trimming took 11 bases from V and 4 from J, leaving 7 bases between them. This CDR3 contains 10 residues. Germline loops: CDR1 MNHEY, CDR2 SVGEGT. CDR3 coding DNA: TGTGCCGGTGATTCAGATACGCAGTATTTT. Its translation: CAGDSDTQYF.

This clonotype showed up many times. V is TRBV27 and J is TRBJ2-7, with 9 bases aligning to TRBD1. This CDR3 comprises 14 residues. In germline, CDR1 is MNHEY, CDR2 SMNVEV (reference sequence). The ends lost 6 bases at V and 3 bases at J; junction bases unmatched: 6. The CDR3 sequence: CASRPPGQGYEQYF. Written as DNA, the CDR3 is TGTGCCAGCAGACCGCCGGGACAGGGCTACGAGCAGTACTTC.

For the CDR3, the DNA is TGTGCCAGCTCACCGGAGACAGGGGCCGGAGGCTACGAGCAGTACTTC. It encodes CASSPETGAGGYEQYF. The J gene is TRBJ2-7, the V gene TRBV18; 8 bases map to TRBD1. The CDR3 is 16 amino acids. Germline CDR1 reads KGHSH; CDR2 reads LQKENI. The J segment lost 3 bases and the V segment lost 3 bases, leaving 10 bases of the junction unmatched.

This clonotype has at least ten counts. This chain uses TRBV20-1 with TRBJ2-4; maybe TRBD2 (5 bases). This CDR3 has 12 amino acids. V shed 3 bases and J shed 6 bases, with 9 bases lying between them. Germline V CDR1 and CDR2: DFQATT, SNEGSKA (reference sequence). The CDR3 loop reads CSASPEGNIQYF. The CDR3 DNA follows: TGCAGTGCTAGTCCAGAGGGAAACATTCAGTACTTC.

With regard to this clonotype: A much larger clone differs from this one at a single base, so this may be a read error. The V call is TRBV6-2 or TRBV6-3, the J call TRBJ1-5, with D unclear. The V gene lost 5 bases and the J gene lost 5 bases, with 13 bases spanning the gap. This CDR3 has 14 residues. Germline lookup yields CDR1 MNHEY and CDR2 SVGEGT. CDR3 coding DNA: TGTGCCAGCAGTGAATCTTCAGTTTATCAGCCCCAGCATTTT. Translation gives CASSESSVYQPQHF.

CDR3 in amino acids: CASSLNWSSYEQYF. CDR3 nucleotide sequence: TGCGCCAGCAGCTTGAATTGGAGCTCCTACGAGCAGTACTTC. This chain connects TRBV5-1 to TRBJ2-7; no firm D call. The germline V gene encodes CDR1 SGHRS and CDR2 YFSETQ. V was shortened by 1 base and J by 0 bases, with 8 bases between the two germline ends. The CDR3 totals 14 residues.

This clonotype was seen many times. The genes are TRBV30 and TRBJ1-2, with D unresolved. CDR1 GTSNPN and CDR2 SVGIG come from the germline V gene (reference sequence). V gave up 4 bases and J gave up 6 bases, with 9 bases separating them. The CDR3 runs 11 residues. The CDR3 DNA is TGTGCCTGGATCGGAGTAGATGGCTACACCTTC. Protein product: CAWIGVDGYTF. Full variable domain (outside the CDR3, taken from reference TRBV30 and TRBJ1-2): SQTIHQWPATLVQPVGSPLSLECTVEGTSNPNLYWYRQAAGRGLQLLFYSVGIGQISSEVPQNLSASRPQDRQFILSSKKLLLSDSGFYLCAWIGVDGYTFGSGTRLTVV.

CDR3 in amino acids: CASSYSSRGLAKNIQYF. The CDR3, as DNA: TGTGCCAGCAGTTACTCTTCTCGCGGTCTAGCCAAAAACATTCAGTACTTC. The V and J genes are TRBV6-9 and TRBJ2-4; D not resolved. Germline V CDR1 and CDR2: MNHGY, SVAAGI. Between the trimmed V and J ends, which lost 3 bases and 0 bases, there was a span of 15 bases. The CDR3 totals 17 residues.

At least ten counts were recorded for this clonotype. V gene TRBV11-2 combines with J gene TRBJ2-3; 12 nucleotides line up with TRBD2. Germline trimming cut 4 bases from V and 2 bases from J; bases unmatched to any gene: 4. This CDR3 region has 16 residues. Germline V gene lookup returns CDR1 SGHAT and CDR2 FQNNGV. The CDR3 here is CASSSGTSGYTDTQYF. The CDR3 nucleotides read TGTGCCAGCAGCTCAGGGACTAGCGGGTACACAGATACGCAGTATTTT.